This is a list of T cell receptor beta chains from one sample in a study of T cell responses to AZD1222 COVID-19 vaccine. Repertoires were generated with immunoSEQ multiplex PCR, while TCRdb's copy carries only in-frame clones and drops some. The data contain roughly 100,000 clones, about 90% of them seen just once; the ten biggest clones take up 4% to 5.5%. The specimen was peripheral blood, collected on day 0 of AZD1222 vaccination. The receptors come from an adult in good health. Each CDR3 is given with its conserved first and last residue. Each record gives: CDR3 protein, CDR3 DNA, V gene, J gene, clone size, D gene. A D gene is named only where the DNA matches it firmly. The size entry is marked missing in some rows and otherwise reads once, few, many or a size class.

CASSFWGNQPQHF	TGTGCCAGCAGCTTTTGGGGCAATCAGCCCCAGCATTTT	TRBV5-4	TRBJ1-5	.	.
CASNAGTGVGYTF	TGTGCCAGTAACGCCGGGACAGGGGTTGGCTACACCTTC	TRBV19	TRBJ1-2	.	TRBD1
CASSVGSQRGYEQYF	TGTGCCAGTAGTGTCGGGTCTCAGAGGGGCTACGAGCAGTACTTC	TRBV19	TRBJ2-7	.	.
CASSPIGARGEKLFF	TGTGCCAGCAGCCCCATCGGGGCCCGCGGGGAAAAACTGTTCTTT	TRBV6-5	TRBJ1-4	.	.
CASSPPGDYEQYF	TGTGCCAGCTCACCCCCAGGAGACTACGAGCAGTACTTC	TRBV18	TRBJ2-7	once	.
CASSPRDTEAAFF	TGTGCCAGCTCACCAAGGGACACTGAGGCGGCTTTCTTT	TRBV18	TRBJ1-1	once	.
CASSVRGYNEQFF	TGTGCCAGCAGTGTTCGGGGGTACAATGAGCAGTTCTTC	TRBV2	TRBJ2-1	.	.
CASSEAQGGNSPLHF	TGTGCCAGCAGTGAAGCACAGGGTGGGAATTCACCCCTCCACTTT	TRBV2	TRBJ1-6	.	.
CASSPAGTSNYGYTF	TGCGCCAGCAGCCCTGCCGGGACGTCTAACTATGGCTACACCTTC	TRBV5-1	TRBJ1-2	.	.
CAWGISDTGELFF	TGTGCCTGGGGCATTTCGGACACCGGGGAGCTGTTTTTT	TRBV30	TRBJ2-2	.	.
CASSLSRDNEKLFF	TGCGCCAGCAGCTTAAGTCGAGATAATGAAAAACTGTTTTTT	TRBV5-1	TRBJ1-4	.	.
CASSQDRRGRLDEQFF	TGCGCCAGCAGCCAAGATCGGAGGGGGCGCTTGGACGAGCAGTTCTTC	TRBV4-3	TRBJ2-1	.	.
CASSVGLNTGELFF	TGTGCCAGCAGCGTAGGACTTAACACCGGGGAGCTGTTTTTT	TRBV9	TRBJ2-2	.	.
CASSPILRETQYF	TGTGCCAGCAGCCCCATACTTCGAGAGACCCAGTACTTC	TRBV7-2	TRBJ2-5	.	.
CASSGQGLIYGYTF	TGTGCCAGCAGTGGACAGGGGCTCATTTATGGCTACACCTTC	TRBV2	TRBJ1-2	.	TRBD1
CASSREAYTEAFF	TGTGCCAGCAGTCGCGAGGCCTACACTGAAGCTTTCTTT	TRBV6-6	TRBJ1-1	.	.
CAWRPLGSNGYTF	TGTGCCTGGAGACCTCTGGGGAGCAATGGCTACACCTTC	TRBV30	TRBJ1-2	once	.
CASSEAWGEGTGELFF	TGTGCCAGCAGTGAAGCCTGGGGGGAGGGCACCGGGGAGCTGTTTTTT	TRBV2	TRBJ2-2	.	TRBD2
CASSYSGPSANEKLFF	TGTGCCAGCAGTTACTCAGGCCCTAGTGCTAATGAAAAACTGTTTTTT	TRBV6-5	TRBJ1-4	.	.
CTSSQTKRGALNSPLHF	TGCACCAGCAGCCAAACCAAACGGGGGGCTTTAAATTCACCCCTCCACTTT	TRBV1	TRBJ1-6	.	.
CASSQALSSTDTQYF	TGTGCCAGCAGCCAGGCATTATCTAGCACAGATACGCAGTATTTT	TRBV5-6	TRBJ2-3	.	.
CASSLLFGLAGAGYEQYF	TGTGCCAGCAGTTTACTTTTTGGGCTAGCGGGGGCTGGGTACGAGCAGTACTTC	TRBV27	TRBJ2-7	once	TRBD2
CASSIARTGGDETNEKLFF	TGTGCCAGTAGTATAGCGAGGACAGGGGGAGATGAAACTAATGAAAAACTGTTTTTT	TRBV19	TRBJ1-4	.	TRBD1
CAISDRVRGLGTEAFF	TGTGCCATCAGTGACAGAGTCCGGGGGCTGGGGACTGAAGCTTTCTTT	TRBV10-3	TRBJ1-1	.	.
CASSRGEDEQYF	TGTGCCAGTAGTCGGGGGGAGGACGAGCAGTACTTC	TRBV19	TRBJ2-7	.	TRBD2
CASSRGTGGVLNTEAFF	TGTGCCAGCAGCCGCGGAACAGGGGGGGTACTGAACACTGAAGCTTTCTTT	TRBV3-1/TRBV3-2	TRBJ1-1	few	TRBD1
CASSIVGGHLTDTQYF	TGTGCCAGTAGTATTGTTGGGGGACACCTCACAGATACGCAGTATTTT	TRBV19	TRBJ2-3	.	.
CASSFWTGRSSLFF	TGTGCCAGCAGTTTTTGGACAGGCCGTTCTAGTCTGTTTTTT	TRBV28	TRBJ1-4	.	TRBD1
CASSVGSSGETNEQFF	TGTGCCAGCAGCGTAGGGTCTAGCGGGGAAACCAATGAGCAGTTCTTC	TRBV9	TRBJ2-1	once	TRBD2
CASRLPLAEGGNEQFF	TGTGCCAGCAGGCTACCTCTAGCGGAGGGAGGCAATGAGCAGTTCTTC	TRBV28	TRBJ2-1	.	TRBD2
CASSRRLTRGISEAFF	TGTGCCAGCAGTCGTCGACTCACTAGGGGCATTTCTGAAGCTTTCTTT	TRBV3-1/TRBV3-2	TRBJ1-1	.	.
CAISDGGTNEKLFF	TGTGCCATCAGTGATGGGGGGACGAATGAAAAACTGTTTTTT	TRBV10-3	TRBJ1-4	.	.
CASSLGGSSYNEQFF	TGCGCCAGCAGCTTGGGTGGAAGCTCCTACAATGAGCAGTTCTTC	TRBV5-1	TRBJ2-1	once	.
CASSLAGQLNYGYTF	TGTGCCAGCAGCTTAGCGGGACAGCTTAACTATGGCTACACCTTC	TRBV13	TRBJ1-2	.	TRBD1
CAIRDSLGEKLFF	TGTGCCATCAGGGACAGCCTAGGAGAAAAACTGTTTTTT	TRBV10-3	TRBJ1-4	.	.
CASSLVRTGMNTEAFF	TGCGCCAGCAGCTTGGTCCGGACAGGGATGAACACTGAAGCTTTCTTT	TRBV5-1	TRBJ1-1	few	TRBD1
CASSLTLAGGRQETQYF	TGTGCCAGCAGCTTAACCCTAGCGGGGGGGCGCCAAGAGACCCAGTACTTC	TRBV7-9	TRBJ2-5	.	TRBD2
CASSYSSGGWDGYTF	TGTGCCAGCAGTTACTCTTCGGGAGGGTGGGATGGCTACACCTTC	TRBV6-5	TRBJ1-2	.	.
CASSQVGSGANVLTF	TGTGCCAGCAGCCAAGTGGGCTCCGGGGCCAACGTCCTGACTTTC	TRBV3-1/TRBV3-2	TRBJ2-6	.	.